This TCR beta chain stems from a study of blood T cell repertoires in COVID-19. This clone was observed a handful of times. Germline trimming cut 5 bases from V and 3 bases from J; bases unmatched to any gene: 3. Germline V gives CDR1 MNHNY, CDR2 SVGAGI (reference sequence). This CDR3 comprises 14 residues. Some clones are missing from TCRdb's copy, which holds only in-frame ones; the method was immunoSEQ multiplex PCR. The data hold about 120,000 clones, with around 90% observed a single time. The chain couples TRBV6-6 to TRBJ1-4, with 7 bases aligning to TRBD1. The sequencing input was peripheral blood. This clonotype originated in a woman aged 55-70 years with COVID-19, enrolled during active disease. CDR3: CASSLGTANEKLFF. The DNA of the CDR3 is TGTGCCAGCAGTCTCGGGACAGCTAATGAAAAACTGTTTTTT.